The count of the clone carrying this T cell receptor (beta chain) is one. The germline V gene has CDR1 SGHRS and CDR2 YFSETQ. V lost 4 bases and J lost 3; bases outside the gene matches: 8. The CDR3 is 16 residues long. Produced via immunoSEQ multiplex PCR; TCRdb's table is partial and in-frame only. Altogether roughly 150,000 clones are present, around four fifths being singletons, with the ten largest covering roughly 19%. This record comes from a study of blood T cell repertoires in COVID-19. Study information: Sites in the United States, Italy and Spain provided acute and convalescent COVID-19 samples. The cDNA or gDNA used as material had been derived from T cells, B-cell-depleted T cells, or PBMCs.

J is TRBJ2-1 and V is TRBV5-1; 9 bases map to TRBD1. The TCR originated in a woman aged 70 to 79 who had recovered from COVID-19. The sample taken for sequencing was peripheral blood. The CDR3 here is CASSPAGTGSYNEQFF. CDR3 sequence (DNA): TGCGCCAGCAGCCCCGCCGGGACAGGGAGCTACAATGAGCAGTTCTTC.